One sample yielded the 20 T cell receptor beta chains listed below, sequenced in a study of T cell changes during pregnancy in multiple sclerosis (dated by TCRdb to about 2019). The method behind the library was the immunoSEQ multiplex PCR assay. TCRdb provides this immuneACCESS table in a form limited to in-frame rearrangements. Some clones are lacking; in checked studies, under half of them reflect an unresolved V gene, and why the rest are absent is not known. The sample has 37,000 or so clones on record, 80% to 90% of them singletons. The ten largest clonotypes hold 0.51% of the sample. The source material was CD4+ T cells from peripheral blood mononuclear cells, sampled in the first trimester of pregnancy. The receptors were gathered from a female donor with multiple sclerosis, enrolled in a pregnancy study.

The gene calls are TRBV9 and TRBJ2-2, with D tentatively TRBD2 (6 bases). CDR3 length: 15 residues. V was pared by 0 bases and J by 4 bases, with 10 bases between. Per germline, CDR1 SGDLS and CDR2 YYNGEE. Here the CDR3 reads CASSVASAGTGELFF. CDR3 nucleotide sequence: TGTGCCAGCAGCGTAGCGTCAGCGGGCACCGGGGAGCTGTTTTTT.

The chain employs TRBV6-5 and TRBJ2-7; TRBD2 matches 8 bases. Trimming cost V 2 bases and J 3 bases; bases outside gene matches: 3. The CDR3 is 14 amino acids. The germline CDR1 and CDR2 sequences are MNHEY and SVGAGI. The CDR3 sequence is CASSYDSGIYEQYF. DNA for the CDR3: TGTGCCAGCAGTTACGATAGCGGGATCTACGAGCAGTACTTC.

CDR3 bases: TGTGCCAGCACCACTACAGCGGGAGGGCCAGTCACGCAGTATTTT. Amino acid sequence: CASTTTAGGPVTQYF. This chain joins TRBV6-5 and TRBJ2-3, with 10 bases that match TRBD2. Per the germline V gene, CDR1 is MNHEY and CDR2 is SVGAGI. The CDR3 is 15 residues long. J was trimmed by 9 bases and V by 7 bases; bases with no gene match: 13.

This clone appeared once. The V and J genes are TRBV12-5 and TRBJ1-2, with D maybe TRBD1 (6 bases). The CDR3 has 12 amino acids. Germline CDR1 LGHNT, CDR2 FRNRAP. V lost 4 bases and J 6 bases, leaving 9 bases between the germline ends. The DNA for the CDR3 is TGTGCTAGTGGTTCGACAGGTGATGGCTACACCTTC. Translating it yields CASGSTGDGYTF.

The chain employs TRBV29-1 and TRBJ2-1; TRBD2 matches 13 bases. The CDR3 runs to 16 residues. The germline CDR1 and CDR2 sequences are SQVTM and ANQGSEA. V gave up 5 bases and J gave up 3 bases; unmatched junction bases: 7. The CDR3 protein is CSVQLTSGGIYNEQFF. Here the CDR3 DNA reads TGCAGCGTTCAACTGACTAGCGGGGGGATCTACAATGAGCAGTTCTTC.

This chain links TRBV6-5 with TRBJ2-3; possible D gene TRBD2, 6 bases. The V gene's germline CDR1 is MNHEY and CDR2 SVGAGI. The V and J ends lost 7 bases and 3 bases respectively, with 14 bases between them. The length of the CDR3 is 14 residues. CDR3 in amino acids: CASMEGEGTDTQYF. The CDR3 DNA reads TGTGCCAGCATGGAGGGAGAGGGGACAGATACGCAGTATTTT.

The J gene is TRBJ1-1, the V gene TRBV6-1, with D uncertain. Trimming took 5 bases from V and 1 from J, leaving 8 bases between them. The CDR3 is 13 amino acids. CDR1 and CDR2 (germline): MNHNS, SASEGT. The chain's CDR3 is CASSTEENTEAFF. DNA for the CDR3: TGTGCCAGCAGTACTGAGGAGAACACTGAAGCTTTCTTT.

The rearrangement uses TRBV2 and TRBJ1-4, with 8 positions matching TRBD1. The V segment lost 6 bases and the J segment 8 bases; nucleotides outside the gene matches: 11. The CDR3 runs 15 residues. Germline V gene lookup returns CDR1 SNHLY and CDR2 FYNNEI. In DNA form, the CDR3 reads TGTGCCAGCAGCGCAGGGGGCGGGCGATTAGAAAAACTGTTTTTT. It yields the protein CASSAGGGRLEKLFF. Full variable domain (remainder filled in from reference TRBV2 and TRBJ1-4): EPEVTQTPSHQVTQMGQEVILRCVPISNHLYFYWYRQILGQKVEFLVSFYNNEISEKSEIFDDQFSVERPDGSNFTLKIRSTKLEDSAMYFCASSAGGGRLEKLFFGSGTQLSVL.

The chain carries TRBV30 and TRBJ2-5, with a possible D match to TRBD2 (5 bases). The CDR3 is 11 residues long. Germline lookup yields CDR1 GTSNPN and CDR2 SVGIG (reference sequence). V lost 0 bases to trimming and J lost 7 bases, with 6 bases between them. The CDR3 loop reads CAWSVGGTQYF. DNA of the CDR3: TGTGCCTGGAGTGTCGGAGGGACCCAGTACTTC. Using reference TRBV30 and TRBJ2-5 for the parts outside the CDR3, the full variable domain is SQTIHQWPATLVQPVGSPLSLECTVEGTSNPNLYWYRQAAGRGLQLLFYSVGIGQISSEVPQNLSASRPQDRQFILSSKKLLLSDSGFYLCAWSVGGTQYFGPGTRLLVL.

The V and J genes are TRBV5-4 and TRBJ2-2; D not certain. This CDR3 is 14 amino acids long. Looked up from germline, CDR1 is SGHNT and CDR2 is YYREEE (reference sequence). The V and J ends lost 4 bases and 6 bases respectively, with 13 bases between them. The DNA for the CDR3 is TGTGCCAGCAGCCTAGACCTTGTGGCCGGGGAGCTGTTTTTT. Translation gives CASSLDLVAGELFF.

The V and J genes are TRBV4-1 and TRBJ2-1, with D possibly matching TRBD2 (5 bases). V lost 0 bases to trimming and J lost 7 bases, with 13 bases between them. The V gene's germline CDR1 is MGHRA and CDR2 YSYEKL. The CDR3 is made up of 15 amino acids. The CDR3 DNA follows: TGCGCCAGCAGCCAAGATCGGATAGCGAGAAATGAGCAGTTCTTC. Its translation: CASSQDRIARNEQFF.

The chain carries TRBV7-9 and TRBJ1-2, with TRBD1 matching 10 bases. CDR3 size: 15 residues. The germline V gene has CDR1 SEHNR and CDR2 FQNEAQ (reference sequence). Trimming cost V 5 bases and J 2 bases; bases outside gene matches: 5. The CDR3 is CASSRGTGVNYGYTF. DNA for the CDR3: TGTGCCAGCAGCCGGGGGACAGGGGTGAACTATGGCTACACCTTC.

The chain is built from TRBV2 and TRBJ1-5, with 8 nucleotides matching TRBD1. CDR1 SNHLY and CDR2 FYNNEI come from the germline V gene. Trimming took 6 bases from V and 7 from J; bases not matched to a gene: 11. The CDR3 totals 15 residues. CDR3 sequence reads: CASSRDRGGGQPQHF. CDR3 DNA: TGTGCCAGCAGCCGCGACAGGGGAGGTGGGCAGCCCCAGCATTTT.

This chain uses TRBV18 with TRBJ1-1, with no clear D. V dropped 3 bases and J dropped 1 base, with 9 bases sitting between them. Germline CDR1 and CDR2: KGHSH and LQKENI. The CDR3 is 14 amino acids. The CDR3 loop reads CASSPIRENTEAFF. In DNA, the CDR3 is TGTGCCAGCTCACCGATACGGGAGAACACTGAAGCTTTCTTT.

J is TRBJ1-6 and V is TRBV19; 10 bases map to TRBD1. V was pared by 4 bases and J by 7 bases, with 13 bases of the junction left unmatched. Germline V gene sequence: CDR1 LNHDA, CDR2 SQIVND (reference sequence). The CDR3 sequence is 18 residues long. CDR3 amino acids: CASSTGQGLLWGNSPLHF. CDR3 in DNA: TGTGCCAGTAGTACGGGACAGGGGCTACTCTGGGGGAATTCACCCCTCCACTTT.

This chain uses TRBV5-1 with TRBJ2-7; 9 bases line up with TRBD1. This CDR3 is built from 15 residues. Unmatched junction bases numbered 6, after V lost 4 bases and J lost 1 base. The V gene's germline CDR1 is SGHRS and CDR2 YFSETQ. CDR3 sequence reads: CASSAKTGGSYEQYF. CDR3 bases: TGCGCCAGCAGCGCCAAGACAGGGGGTTCCTACGAGCAGTACTTC.

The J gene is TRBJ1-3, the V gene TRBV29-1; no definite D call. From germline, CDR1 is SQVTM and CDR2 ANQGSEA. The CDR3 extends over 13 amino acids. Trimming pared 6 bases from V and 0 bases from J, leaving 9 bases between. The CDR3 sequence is CSVDSGSGNTIYF. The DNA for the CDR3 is TGCAGCGTGGACTCCGGCTCTGGAAACACCATATATTTT.

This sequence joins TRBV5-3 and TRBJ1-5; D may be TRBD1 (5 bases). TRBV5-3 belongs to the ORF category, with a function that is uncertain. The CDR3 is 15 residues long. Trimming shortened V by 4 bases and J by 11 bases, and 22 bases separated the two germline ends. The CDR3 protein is CARSGGGRAGRAQHF. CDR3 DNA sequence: TGTGCCAGAAGCGGGGGAGGACGGGCCGGTCGGGCCCAGCATTTT.

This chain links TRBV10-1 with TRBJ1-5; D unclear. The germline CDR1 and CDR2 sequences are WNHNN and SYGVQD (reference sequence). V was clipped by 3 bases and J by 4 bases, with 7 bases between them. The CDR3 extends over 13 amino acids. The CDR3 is CASSEQPNQPQHF. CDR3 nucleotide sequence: TGCGCCAGCAGTGAACAGCCAAATCAGCCCCAGCATTTT.

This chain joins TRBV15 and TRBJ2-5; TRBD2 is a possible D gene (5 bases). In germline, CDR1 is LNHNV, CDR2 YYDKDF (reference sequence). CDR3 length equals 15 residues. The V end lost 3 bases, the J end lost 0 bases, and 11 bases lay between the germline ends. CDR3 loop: CATSSPLGNQETQYF. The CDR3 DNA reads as TGTGCCACCAGCAGCCCTCTCGGGAACCAAGAGACCCAGTACTTC.